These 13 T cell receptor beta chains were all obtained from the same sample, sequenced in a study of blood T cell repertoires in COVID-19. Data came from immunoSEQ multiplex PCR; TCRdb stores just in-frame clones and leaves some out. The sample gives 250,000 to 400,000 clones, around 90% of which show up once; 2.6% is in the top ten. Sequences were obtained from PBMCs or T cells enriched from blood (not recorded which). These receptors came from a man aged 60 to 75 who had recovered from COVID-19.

The CDR3 sequence is CASSQQTGTNSPLHF. CDR3 sequence (DNA): TGTGCCAGCAGCCAACAGACAGGGACAAATTCACCCCTCCACTTT. This chain links TRBV14 with TRBJ1-6; 7 nucleotides align to TRBD1. This CDR3 region has 15 residues. Trimming took 2 bases from V and 7 from J; bases not matched to a gene: 5. Germline CDR1 SGHDN, CDR2 FVKESK.

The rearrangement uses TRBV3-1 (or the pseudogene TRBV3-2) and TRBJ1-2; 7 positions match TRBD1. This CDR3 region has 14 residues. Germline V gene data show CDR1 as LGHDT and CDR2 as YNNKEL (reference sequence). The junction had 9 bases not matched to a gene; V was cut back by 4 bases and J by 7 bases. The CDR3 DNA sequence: TGTGCCAGCAGCCCGCAGACAGGGTTCGGTGGCTACACCTTC. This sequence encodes CASSPQTGFGGYTF.

Here the CDR3 reads CAWRRQARQFNSPLHF. The CDR3 DNA follows: TGTGCCTGGAGACGTCAGGCTCGCCAATTTAATTCACCCCTCCACTTT. The V gene is TRBV30, the J gene TRBJ1-6, with D unclear. V dropped 3 bases and J dropped 6 bases, with 18 bases sitting between them. The germline CDR1 and CDR2 sequences are GTSNPN and SVGIG (reference sequence). The CDR3 loop spans 16 amino acids.

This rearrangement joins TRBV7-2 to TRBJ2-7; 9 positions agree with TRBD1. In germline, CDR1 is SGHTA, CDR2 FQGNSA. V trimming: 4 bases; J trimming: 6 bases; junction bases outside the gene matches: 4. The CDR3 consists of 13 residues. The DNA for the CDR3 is TGTGCCAGCAGCTCTACAGGGGGCGGCGAGCAGTACTTC. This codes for CASSSTGGGEQYF.

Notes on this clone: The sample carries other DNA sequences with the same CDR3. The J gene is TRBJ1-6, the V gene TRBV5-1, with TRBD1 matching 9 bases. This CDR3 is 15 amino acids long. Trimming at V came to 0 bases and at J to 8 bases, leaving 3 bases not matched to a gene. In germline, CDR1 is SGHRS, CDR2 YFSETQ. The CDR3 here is CASSLAGQGYSPLHF. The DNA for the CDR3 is TGCGCCAGCAGCTTGGCGGGACAGGGTTATTCACCCCTCCACTTT.

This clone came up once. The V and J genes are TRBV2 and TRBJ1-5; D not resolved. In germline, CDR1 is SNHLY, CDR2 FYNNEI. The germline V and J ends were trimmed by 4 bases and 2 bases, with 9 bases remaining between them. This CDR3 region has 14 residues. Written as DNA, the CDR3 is TGTGCCAGCAGTGCTGAGCGGGGCAATCAGCCCCAGCATTTT. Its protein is CASSAERGNQPQHF.

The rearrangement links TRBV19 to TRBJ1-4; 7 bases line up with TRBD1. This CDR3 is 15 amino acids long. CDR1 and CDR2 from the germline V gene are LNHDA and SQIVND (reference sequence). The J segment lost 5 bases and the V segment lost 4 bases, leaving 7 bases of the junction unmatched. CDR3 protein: CASSTWTGPNEKLFF. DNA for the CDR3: TGTGCCAGTAGTACTTGGACAGGTCCGAATGAAAAACTGTTTTTT.

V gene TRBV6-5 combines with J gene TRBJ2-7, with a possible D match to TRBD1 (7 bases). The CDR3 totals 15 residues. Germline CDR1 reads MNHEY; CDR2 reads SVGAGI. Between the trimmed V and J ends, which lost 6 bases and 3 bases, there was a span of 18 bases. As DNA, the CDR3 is TGTGCCAGCAGCGTGGACAGGAGGGCTTACTACGAGCAGTACTTC. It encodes CASSVDRRAYYEQYF.

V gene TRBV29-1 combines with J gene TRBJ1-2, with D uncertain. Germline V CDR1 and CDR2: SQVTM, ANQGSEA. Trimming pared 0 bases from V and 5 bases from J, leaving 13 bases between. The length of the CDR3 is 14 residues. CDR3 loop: CSVEDPAESYGYTF. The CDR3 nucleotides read TGCAGCGTTGAAGATCCTGCAGAAAGTTATGGCTACACCTTC.

The CDR3 bases are TGTGCCAGCAGCGGTGTGGGGCACTACAATGAGCAGTTCTTC. Translation gives CASSGVGHYNEQFF. The rearrangement uses TRBV11-3 and TRBJ2-1, with D possibly being TRBD1 (5 bases). Germline V CDR1 and CDR2: SGHNT, YENEEA. CDR3 size: 14 residues. V gave up 5 bases and J gave up 3 bases, with 11 bases separating them.

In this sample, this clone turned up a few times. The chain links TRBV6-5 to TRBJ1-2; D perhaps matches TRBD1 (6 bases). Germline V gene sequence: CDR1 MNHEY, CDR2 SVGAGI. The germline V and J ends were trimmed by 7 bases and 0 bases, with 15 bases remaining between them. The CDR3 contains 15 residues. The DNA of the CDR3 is TGTGCCAGCACCTCTATTACAGGGACTAACTATGGCTACACCTTC. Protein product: CASTSITGTNYGYTF.

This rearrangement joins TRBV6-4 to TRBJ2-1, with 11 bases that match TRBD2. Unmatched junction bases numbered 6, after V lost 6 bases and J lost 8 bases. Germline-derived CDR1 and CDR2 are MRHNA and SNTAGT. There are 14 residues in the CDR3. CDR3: CASSPSGGTYEQFF. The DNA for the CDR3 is TGTGCCAGCAGCCCTAGCGGGGGGACCTATGAGCAGTTCTTC.

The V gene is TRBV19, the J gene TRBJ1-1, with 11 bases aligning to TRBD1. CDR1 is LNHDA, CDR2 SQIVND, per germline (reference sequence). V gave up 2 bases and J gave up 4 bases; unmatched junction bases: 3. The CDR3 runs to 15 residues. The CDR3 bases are TGTGCCAGTAGTATAACCGGGACAGGGGGCACTGAAGCTTTCTTT. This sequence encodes CASSITGTGGTEAFF.